The T cell receptor beta chain described here comes from a study of blood T cells in healthy people across ages. General study findings and limits: Across samples, TCR beta diversity tracked strongly with naive T cell percentage.

Every sample yielded at least 6.5 million isolated PBMCs. Of note for this clonotype: Its target is unknown.

Trimming took off 0 bases at V and 4 bases at J, with 10 bases between the two ends. The length of the CDR3 is 14 residues. From germline, CDR1 is SGHRS and CDR2 YFSETQ. Through a sample-barcoded 5' primer and a J-beta primer mix, a second PCR was run for roughly 6 to 12 cycles. Each TCR beta cDNA got a 12-nucleotide random molecular identifier. One entry per CDR3 protein results from TCRdb running MiXCR on the 5' RACE reads. This sample yields hundreds of thousands of distinct CDR3 sequences, of which more than 45% are seen a single time; under 65% belongs to the top ten. This rearrangement joins TRBV5-1 to TRBJ1-2, with D possibly being TRBD1 (5 bases). The receptor's source is a man in his 60s in good health. The sample taken for sequencing was blood. In DNA form, the CDR3 reads TGCGCCAGCAGCTTGGGGGGCCAGAGCTATGGCTACACCTTC. It encodes CASSLGGQSYGYTF.